This T cell receptor (beta chain) was obtained from a study of blood T cell repertoires in COVID-19. Study-level background: Collection of acute and convalescent COVID-19 samples took place in the United States, Italy and Spain. Sources were T cells, B-cell-depleted T cells, or PBMCs; the material itself was cDNA or gDNA.

Source study methods: Researchers report that nucleated cell counts were estimated from reference gene primer amplification. Sequencing used immunoSEQ multiplex PCR; TCRdb keeps in-frame clones, though not all of them. The DNA was the basis for D and trimming; V, J and clone size are from that table. Among 130,000 or so clones listed, approximately 88% were seen once. The clonotype comes from a man over 45 with acute or convalescent COVID-19. Material for sequencing was peripheral blood.

The CDR3 nucleotides read TGTGCCAGCAGCCCTGGTCGGAGTAACTCTGGAAACACCATATATTTT. Protein sequence: CASSPGRSNSGNTIYF. V is TRBV5-6 and J is TRBJ1-3, with D unresolved. Germline loops: CDR1 SGHDT, CDR2 YYEEEE. The V and J ends lost 4 bases and 0 bases respectively, with 14 bases between them. CDR3 length: 16 residues. Using reference TRBV5-6 and TRBJ1-3 for the parts outside the CDR3, the full variable domain is DAGVTQSPTHLIKTRGQQVTLRCSPKSGHDTVSWYQQALGQGPQFIFQYYEEEERQRGNFPDRFSGHQFPNYSSELNVNALLLGDSALYLCASSPGRSNSGNTIYFGEGSWLTVV.